This T cell receptor beta chain is drawn from a study of blood T cell repertoires in COVID-19. The wider study: COVID-19 samples from acute and convalescent phases originated in the United States, Italy and Spain. T cells, B-cell-depleted T cells, or PBMCs supplied cDNA or gDNA.

Germline CDR1 is MDHEN and CDR2 is SYDVKM. V dropped 5 bases and J dropped 5; count of bases not matched to a gene: 6. This CDR3 is 14 amino acids long. TCRdb's copy holds only in-frame clones and misses some; the assay was immunoSEQ multiplex PCR. The sample shows around 330,000 clones, more than 70% of them seen only once. This receptor was taken from a woman in her 30s with COVID-19, enrolled during active disease. The specimen was peripheral blood. This chain joins TRBV28 and TRBJ1-1, with 9 bases lining up with TRBD1. CDR3: CASSGDRAGTEAFF. The CDR3 DNA reads TGTGCCAGCAGTGGGGACAGGGCGGGGACTGAAGCTTTCTTT. The whole variable domain, filled in from reference TRBV28 and TRBJ1-1, reads DVKVTQSSRYLVKRTGEKVFLECVQDMDHENMFWYRQDPGLGLRLIYFSYDVKMKEKGDIPEGYSVSREKKERFSLILESASTNQTSMYLCASSGDRAGTEAFFGQGTRLTVV.